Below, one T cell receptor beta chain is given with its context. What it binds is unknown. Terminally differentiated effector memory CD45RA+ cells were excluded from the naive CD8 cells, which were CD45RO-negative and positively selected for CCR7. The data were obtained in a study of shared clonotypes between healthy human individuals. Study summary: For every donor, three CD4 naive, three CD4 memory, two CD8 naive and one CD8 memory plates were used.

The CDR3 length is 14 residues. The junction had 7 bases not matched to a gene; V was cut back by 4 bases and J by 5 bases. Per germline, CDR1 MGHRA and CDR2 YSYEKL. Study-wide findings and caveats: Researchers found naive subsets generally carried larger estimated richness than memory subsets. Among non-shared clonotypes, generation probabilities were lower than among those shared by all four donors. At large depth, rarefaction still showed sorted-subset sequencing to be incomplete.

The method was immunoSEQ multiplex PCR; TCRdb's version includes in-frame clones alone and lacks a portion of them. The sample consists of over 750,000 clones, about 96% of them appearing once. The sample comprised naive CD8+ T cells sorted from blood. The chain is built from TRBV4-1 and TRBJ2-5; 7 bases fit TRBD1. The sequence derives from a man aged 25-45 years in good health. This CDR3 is CASSPGIRGETQYF. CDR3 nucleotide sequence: TGCGCCAGCAGCCCCGGGATCAGGGGGGAGACCCAGTACTTC.